This passage covers 12 T cell receptor beta chains from one sample sequenced in a study of shared clonotypes between healthy human individuals. TCRdb's table, derived via immunoSEQ multiplex PCR, lists solely in-frame clones and lacks some. Among around 600,000 clones, roughly 97% were seen once, and the ten largest hold around 0.06%. Sequenced: naive CD4+ T cells sorted from blood. Subset in this sample: CD45RA+ positively selected. The receptors were sampled from a woman aged 25 to 39 in good health.

The chain combines TRBV7-2 with TRBJ1-2; D call uncertain. The CDR3 runs 15 residues. Germline V gives CDR1 SGHTA, CDR2 FQGNSA. The V end was cut by 1 base, the J end by 6 bases, with 15 bases between. The DNA for the CDR3 is TGTGCCAGCAGCTTAGGGGCTGCGGGAGCGGATGGCTACACCTTC. It codes for CASSLGAAGADGYTF.

This chain uses TRBV27 with TRBJ1-5; TRBD1 is a possible D gene (6 bases). Germline CDR1 is MNHEY and CDR2 is SMNVEV (reference sequence). The CDR3 is 16 residues long. With 6 bases removed from V and 4 bases from J, the gap between germline ends came to 19 bases. CDR3 coding DNA: TGTGCCAGCAGACCTACCACAGGGTCGGGAAATCAGCCCCAGCATTTT. It yields the protein CASRPTTGSGNQPQHF.

The chain employs TRBV28 and TRBJ2-4; 9 nucleotides agree with TRBD1. Germline values: CDR1 MDHEN, CDR2 SYDVKM. This CDR3 has 15 residues. Losses at the gene ends were 5 bases for V and 0 bases for J; bases not matched to a gene: 2. The CDR3 sequence is CASSPTGGAKNIQYF. Here the CDR3 DNA reads TGTGCCAGCAGTCCGACAGGGGGAGCCAAAAACATTCAGTACTTC. Using reference TRBV28 and TRBJ2-4 for the parts outside the CDR3, the full variable domain is DVKVTQSSRYLVKRTGEKVFLECVQDMDHENMFWYRQDPGLGLRLIYFSYDVKMKEKGDIPEGYSVSREKKERFSLILESASTNQTSMYLCASSPTGGAKNIQYFGAGTRLSVL.

The gene calls are TRBV6-6 and TRBJ2-1, with TRBD2 matching 12 bases. Germline CDR1 and CDR2: MNHNY and SVGAGI (reference sequence). The CDR3 is made up of 15 amino acids. The V and J ends lost 5 bases and 6 bases, in that order; junction bases with no gene match: 5. This chain's CDR3 is CASSTGTSGRNEQFF. The DNA for the CDR3 is TGTGCCAGCAGTACAGGGACTAGCGGGCGCAATGAGCAGTTCTTC.

The chain joins TRBV5-1 to TRBJ2-1; TRBD2 matches 10 bases. V was pared by 6 bases and J by 9 bases, with 15 bases of the junction left unmatched. Germline V gene sequence: CDR1 SGHRS, CDR2 YFSETQ. The length of the CDR3 is 16 residues. The CDR3 DNA is TGCGCCAGCACGGTAGCGGGAGGTGTTGGAGGTGGTGAGCAGTTCTTC. Translation gives CASTVAGGVGGGEQFF.

This sequence joins TRBV5-1 and TRBJ2-7; 9 nucleotides align to TRBD2. The V gene's germline CDR1 is SGHRS and CDR2 YFSETQ. V shed 1 base and J 7 bases; nucleotides not matched to a gene: 12. The CDR3 has 16 residues. The CDR3 DNA sequence: TGCGCCAGCAGCTTGTCAGGCGGGAGGGGCGGGGGAGAGCAGTACTTC. It is translated as CASSLSGGRGGGEQYF.

The J gene is TRBJ1-5, the V gene TRBV28; D is unclear. The V end lost 1 base, the J end lost 7 bases, and 11 bases lay between the germline ends. The germline gives CDR1 MDHEN, CDR2 SYDVKM. CDR3 length: 14 residues. DNA of the CDR3: TGTGCCAGCAGTTTATTGACCGGGGAGCAGCCCCAGCATTTT. Translated: CASSLLTGEQPQHF.

This chain connects TRBV7-9 to TRBJ2-1, with 9 nucleotides matching TRBD2. Germline V gene sequence: CDR1 SEHNR, CDR2 FQNEAQ (reference sequence). There are 16 residues in the CDR3. V dropped 2 bases and J dropped 2; count of bases not matched to a gene: 4. CDR3 in DNA: TGTGCCAGCAGCTTAAGCGGGAGGACAACCTACAATGAGCAGTTCTTC. Protein product: CASSLSGRTTYNEQFF.

The chain couples TRBV6-5 to TRBJ2-2, with D perhaps matching TRBD1 or TRBD2 (5 bases each). The germline V gene encodes CDR1 MNHEY and CDR2 SVGAGI. The ends were cut back, 2 bases at V and 4 bases at J, with 14 bases in the middle. The CDR3 sequence is 16 residues long. The CDR3 region is CASSYEAGTGTGELFF. The CDR3, as DNA: TGTGCCAGCAGTTACGAGGCCGGGACGGGCACCGGGGAGCTGTTTTTT.

This chain uses TRBV28 with TRBJ1-1, with unresolved D. This CDR3 is built from 12 residues. The germline CDR1 and CDR2 sequences are MDHEN and SYDVKM. Trimming pared 6 bases from V and 7 bases from J, leaving 12 bases between. The DNA of the CDR3 is TGTGCCAGCAGCCCCAGTTCCCATGAAGCTTTCTTT. Its translation is CASSPSSHEAFF.

The chain joins TRBV5-6 to TRBJ2-3; D not certain. In germline, CDR1 is SGHDT, CDR2 YYEEEE. Between the trimmed V and J ends, which lost 0 bases and 2 bases, there was a span of 13 bases. The CDR3 totals 16 residues. The CDR3 DNA follows: TGTGCCAGCAGCTTGGAACTCCTAACCCACACAGATACGCAGTATTTT. The encoded protein is CASSLELLTHTDTQYF.

This sequence joins TRBV27 and TRBJ2-5, with D maybe TRBD2 (7 bases). The tail of the sequence fits TRBJ2-7 better, so the J call may be wrong. CDR3 length: 14 residues. Looked up from germline, CDR1 is MNHEY and CDR2 is SMNVEV (reference sequence). The CDR3 region is CASSPQGGSGEQYF. The CDR3 nucleotides read TGTGCCAGCAGTCCACAGGGAGGGAGCGGCGAGCAGTACTTC.